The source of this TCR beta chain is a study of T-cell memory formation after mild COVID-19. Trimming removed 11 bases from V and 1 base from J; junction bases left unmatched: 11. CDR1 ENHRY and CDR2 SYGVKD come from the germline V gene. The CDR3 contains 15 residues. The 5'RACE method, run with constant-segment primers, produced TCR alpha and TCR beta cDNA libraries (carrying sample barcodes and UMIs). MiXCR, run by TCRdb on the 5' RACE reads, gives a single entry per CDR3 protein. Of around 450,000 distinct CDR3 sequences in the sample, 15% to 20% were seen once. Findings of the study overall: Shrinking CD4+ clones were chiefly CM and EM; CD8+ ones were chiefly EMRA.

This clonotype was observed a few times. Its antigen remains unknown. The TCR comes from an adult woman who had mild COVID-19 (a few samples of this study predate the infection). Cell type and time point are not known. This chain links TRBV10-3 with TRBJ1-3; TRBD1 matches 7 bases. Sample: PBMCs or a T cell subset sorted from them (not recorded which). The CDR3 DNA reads TGTGCCGCGAAGGGACAGATTGCTTCTGGAAACACCATATATTTT. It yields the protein CAAKGQIASGNTIYF.